The 15 T cell receptor beta chains in this list originate from one sample, sequenced in a study of patients and donors after allogeneic stem cell transplantation. TCRdb reprocessed the RT-PCR reads with MiXCR, giving one entry per CDR3 protein. The table has around 70,000 distinct CDR3 sequences, less than 30% seen once. The source material was blood, either unsorted or a sorted T cell fraction (not recorded which). The receptors were gathered from a human donor who was either an allogeneic HSCT recipient or a stem cell or donor lymphocyte infusion donor (not recorded which). It is not recorded whose cells these are; they may come from a transplant donor.

The gene calls are TRBV18 and TRBJ2-7, with TRBD1 matching 11 bases. V shed 6 bases and J 4 bases; nucleotides not matched to a gene: 8. The CDR3 length is 15 residues. Germline CDR1 KGHSH, CDR2 LQKENI. In DNA, the CDR3 is TGTGCCAGCTCGCTCGGACAGGGGGCAGTGTACGAGCAGTACTTC. It codes for CASSLGQGAVYEQYF.

J is TRBJ1-5 and V is TRBV20-1, with D hard to call. Trimming removed 2 bases from V and 3 bases from J, with 14 bases in between. CDR1 is DFQATT and CDR2 is SNEGSKA in the germline V gene (reference sequence). The CDR3 has 15 residues. CDR3 amino acids: CSARQVPFTNQPQHF. The DNA for the CDR3 is TGCAGTGCTAGACAGGTCCCCTTTACCAATCAGCCCCAGCATTTT.

This clonotype came up many times. The chain is built from TRBV20-1 and TRBJ1-1, with 7 nucleotides matching TRBD1. CDR3 length: 15 amino acids. CDR1 is DFQATT, CDR2 SNEGSKA, per germline (reference sequence). The V and J ends lost 0 bases and 1 base, in that order; junction bases with no gene match: 5. CDR3 amino acids: CSARDRGGPNTEAFF. In DNA, the CDR3 is TGCAGTGCTAGAGACAGGGGGGGCCCGAACACTGAAGCTTTCTTT.

This clonotype was picked up a small number of times. V gene TRBV2 combines with J gene TRBJ2-7; 7 bases align to TRBD1. The germline V gene has CDR1 SNHLY and CDR2 FYNNEI. Trimming removed 5 bases from V and 2 bases from J; junction bases left unmatched: 6. The CDR3 totals 14 residues. CDR3 sequence (DNA): TGTGCCAGCAGTCTACCGGGACAGACCTACGAGCAGTACTTC. This encodes CASSLPGQTYEQYF. Full variable domain (rest looked up from reference TRBV2 and TRBJ2-7): EPEVTQTPSHQVTQMGQEVILRCVPISNHLYFYWYRQILGQKVEFLVSFYNNEISEKSEIFDDQFSVERPDGSNFTLKIRSTKLEDSAMYFCASSLPGQTYEQYFGPGTRLTVT.

This clonotype was observed a handful of times. The rearrangement joins TRBV7-2 to TRBJ2-1, with 8 bases matching TRBD2. Germline V gives CDR1 SGHTA, CDR2 FQGNSA. The CDR3 sequence is 13 residues long. V lost 2 bases to trimming and J lost 10 bases; unmatched junction nucleotides: 4. The DNA for the CDR3 is TGTGCCAGCAGCTTAAGGCGGGGGGACGAGCAGTTCTTC. Encoded protein: CASSLRRGDEQFF.

The chain employs TRBV19 and TRBJ2-1, with D maybe TRBD2 (7 bases). Trimming cost V 3 bases and J 8 bases, with 20 bases left between them. The germline CDR1 and CDR2 sequences are LNHDA and SQIVND (reference sequence). This CDR3 is 16 amino acids long. CDR3 region: CASSILFGGPGYEQFF. The CDR3 coding sequence is TGTGCCAGTAGTATCCTGTTCGGGGGGCCGGGGTATGAGCAGTTCTTC.

This clonotype was seen a few times. The chain has TRBV7-6 and TRBJ2-1; possible D gene TRBD2, 7 bases. Germline V gene sequence: CDR1 SGHVS, CDR2 FNYEAQ. V lost 1 base and J lost 0, with 25 bases in between. The CDR3 length is 21 residues. Here the CDR3 reads CASSLEGEGRGAFFSYNEQFF. CDR3 nucleotides: TGTGCCAGCAGCTTAGAAGGCGAGGGGAGGGGGGCTTTTTTCTCCTACAATGAGCAGTTCTTC.

A few counts support this clonotype. The chain joins TRBV20-1 to TRBJ1-3; D is unclear. This CDR3 contains 15 residues. Germline V gene data show CDR1 as DFQATT and CDR2 as SNEGSKA (reference sequence). Trimming cost V 1 base and J 0 bases, with 10 bases left between them. As DNA, the CDR3 is TGCAGTGCTAGAGGGGTCTTAGACTCTGGAAACACCATATATTTT. As protein: CSARGVLDSGNTIYF.

The CDR3 region has the DNA TGTGCCAGCTCACCACCAGTTGCGAACACTGAAGCTTTCTTT. Translated: CASSPPVANTEAFF. The V gene is TRBV18, the J gene TRBJ1-1; unclear D gene. V was clipped by 0 bases and J by 1 base, with 6 bases between them. CDR3 length equals 14 residues. From germline, CDR1 is KGHSH and CDR2 LQKENI.

The chain recombines TRBV5-1 with TRBJ1-2; D uncertain. The CDR3 runs to 14 residues. The germline V and J ends were trimmed by 4 bases and 0 bases, with 10 bases remaining between them. The germline V gene has CDR1 SGHRS and CDR2 YFSETQ. The CDR3 region is CASSPSQTNYGYTF. CDR3 sequence (DNA): TGCGCCAGCAGCCCCAGCCAGACTAACTATGGCTACACCTTC.

The chain employs TRBV12-3 or TRBV12-4 and TRBJ1-1; no clear D. V was clipped by 8 bases and J by 6 bases, with 22 bases between them. This CDR3 spans 15 amino acids. In nucleotides, the CDR3 is TGTGCCAGCTCCGGTCGGTTTTGGTGGGGTCCTGAAGCTTTCTTT. Its translation is CASSGRFWWGPEAFF.

The CDR3 DNA reads TGCGCCAGCAGCCCATGGGACGGCCAAGAGACCCAGTACTTC. This codes for CASSPWDGQETQYF. The rearrangement joins TRBV5-1 to TRBJ2-5, with D perhaps matching TRBD1 or TRBD2 (5 bases each). The CDR3 extends over 14 amino acids. V lost 4 bases to trimming and J lost 1 base, with 11 bases between them. Germline V lookup: CDR1 SGHRS, CDR2 YFSETQ. Supplemented by reference TRBV5-1 and TRBJ2-5, the full variable domain reads KAGVTQTPRYLIKTRGQQVTLSCSPISGHRSVSWYQQTPGQGLQFLFEYFSETQRNKGNFPGRFSGRQFSNSRSEMNVSTLELGDSALYLCASSPWDGQETQYFGPGTRLLVL.

This clonotype was observed a few times. This rearrangement joins TRBV20-1 to TRBJ2-1; TRBD2 is a possible D gene (6 bases). Germline V gene sequence: CDR1 DFQATT, CDR2 SNEGSKA (reference sequence). The CDR3 spans 14 residues. Trimming shortened V by 3 bases and J by 4 bases, and 13 bases separated the two germline ends. The CDR3 sequence is CSASDLATYNEQFF. The CDR3 DNA is TGCAGTGCTAGTGACCTAGCGACTTACAATGAGCAGTTCTTC.

V usage is TRBV29-1 and J usage is TRBJ2-1; 10 bases fit TRBD2. CDR1 is SQVTM, CDR2 ANQGSEA, per germline. Trimming took 2 bases from V and 9 from J; bases not matched to a gene: 7. The CDR3 has 14 amino acids. The CDR3 is CSVEPSGRNGEQFF. The DNA of the CDR3 is TGCAGCGTTGAACCTAGCGGGAGAAACGGTGAGCAGTTCTTC.

In this sample, this clonotype turned up many times. The chain links TRBV5-1 to TRBJ1-1, with D possibly matching TRBD1 (5 bases). Germline CDR1 reads SGHRS; CDR2 reads YFSETQ. The V gene lost 1 base and the J gene lost 3 bases, with 13 bases spanning the gap. CDR3 size: 15 residues. This CDR3 is CASSLILGEYTEAFF. The CDR3 DNA sequence: TGCGCCAGCAGCTTGATCCTGGGGGAATACACTGAAGCTTTCTTT.